This passage covers 10 T cell receptor beta chains from one sample sequenced in a study of patients with pleural tuberculosis. A single record per CDR3 protein comes from TCRdb applying MiXCR to the reads. Of about 50,000 distinct CDR3 sequences in the sample, approximately 7.5% are singletons; the top ten hold about a sixth. The origin of the receptors is a human donor with pleural tuberculosis.

This clonotype showed up many times. This rearrangement joins TRBV20-1 to TRBJ1-2, with D hard to call. The CDR3 is 11 amino acids. V shed 3 bases and J shed 4 bases, with 6 bases lying between them. CDR1 is DFQATT, CDR2 SNEGSKA, per germline (reference sequence). CDR3 in DNA: TGCAGTGCTAGCGTGGCCTATGGCTACACCTTC. It specifies CSASVAYGYTF.

This clonotype was picked up many times. This chain uses TRBV28 with TRBJ2-1; 12 bases agree with TRBD2. This CDR3 is built from 14 residues. The germline CDR1 and CDR2 sequences are MDHEN and SYDVKM. With V trimmed by 6 bases and J by 6 bases, 3 bases remained unmatched. In DNA, the CDR3 is TGTGCCAGCAGAATACTAGCGGGGGGCAATGAGCAGTTCTTC. The encoded protein is CASRILAGGNEQFF.

This clonotype came up many times. The rearrangement joins TRBV12-3 or TRBV12-4 to TRBJ1-3; a weak D match, TRBD1 (5 bases). This CDR3 region has 15 residues. V was shortened by 2 bases and J by 0 bases, with 8 bases between the two germline ends. The CDR3 bases are TGTGCCAGCAGTTTATGGACACCCTCTGGAAACACCATATATTTT. This encodes CASSLWTPSGNTIYF.

V and J are TRBV20-1 and TRBJ2-7; no clear D. CDR3 length equals 11 residues. Trimming shortened V by 6 bases and J by 7 bases, and 13 bases separated the two germline ends. The germline CDR1 and CDR2 sequences are DFQATT and SNEGSKA (reference sequence). CDR3 coding DNA: TGCAGTGCCGAGAGAGCGTTTGAGCAGTACGTC. Protein product: CSAERAFEQYV.

In its sample, this clonotype was seen many times. The chain recombines TRBV11-2 with TRBJ1-2; D not resolved. Germline values: CDR1 SGHAT, CDR2 FQNNGV. This CDR3 spans 12 amino acids. V was pared by 6 bases and J by 7 bases, with 12 bases between. The CDR3 nucleotides read TGTGCCAGCAGACCCTCCGGACGTGGCTACACCTTC. It specifies CASRPSGRGYTF.

This clonotype was counted between two and nine times. This chain uses TRBV29-1 with TRBJ1-2, with 8 nucleotides matching TRBD1. The CDR3 consists of 12 residues. After removal of 6 bases from V and 7 bases from J, the junction contained 7 bases not matched to a gene. Germline assignment: CDR1 SQVTM and CDR2 ANQGSEA. CDR3 in DNA: TGCAGCGTGGTACAGGGGGACGGTGGCTACACCTTC. Its translation: CSVVQGDGGYTF.

This clonotype was picked up a small number of times. One end of the junction varies from germline; a read error may be responsible. The chain uses TRBV12-5 and TRBJ2-1; 9 bases map to TRBD2. CDR1 is LGHNT and CDR2 is FRNRAP in the germline V gene. There are 16 residues in the CDR3. The DNA of the CDR3 is TGTGCTAGGGGTTTGGTACTTAGCGGGAGCTACAATGAGCAGTTCTTC. It encodes CARGLVLSGSYNEQFF.

The chain's CDR3 is CASSLTGPPAQWDV. The CDR3, as DNA: TGTGCCAGCAGTCTTACAGGGCCGCCGGCACAATGGGACGTC. The chain carries TRBV6-1 and TRBJ2-7; D might be TRBD1 (6 bases). The CDR3 extends over 14 amino acids. CDR1 and CDR2 from the germline V gene are MNHNS and SASEGT.

V and J are TRBV11-2 and TRBJ2-1, with a tentative D call TRBD2 (5 bases). Deletions cut 6 bases from V and 0 bases from J, with 9 bases between. The CDR3 runs to 14 residues. Germline CDR1 and CDR2: SGHAT and FQNNGV. This CDR3 is CASSSVSSYNEQFF. CDR3 nucleotide sequence: TGTGCCAGCAGTAGCGTGAGCTCCTACAATGAGCAGTTCTTC.

This clonotype was found many times. The rearrangement joins TRBV4-2 to TRBJ1-1; no firm D call. This CDR3 contains 14 residues. Trimming took off 3 bases at V and 2 bases at J, with 10 bases between the two ends. Germline assignment: CDR1 LGHNA and CDR2 YNFKEQ. The CDR3 spells CASSQAGTNTEAFF. In nucleotides, the CDR3 is TGTGCCAGCAGCCAGGCCGGTACTAACACTGAAGCTTTCTTT.